This T cell receptor beta chain originates from a study of human T cells and chemical hapten exposure. CDR3 size: 14 residues. V lost 3 bases and J 0 bases, leaving 11 bases between the germline ends. Per germline, CDR1 SQVTM and CDR2 ANQGSEA. The time point here: patch test 1, 2 weeks after DPC sensitization. As to treatment: therapeutic diphenylcyclopropenone sensitization with weekly scalp DPC. MiXCR was run by TCRdb on the RACE reads, yielding one entry per CDR3 protein. The sample lists around 110,000 distinct CDR3 sequences, about 12% seen once, with approximately 1.4% in the top ten. This sequence originates from a woman aged 50 to 65 with alopecia areata. Some clones in this sample may be carry-over from other donors' samples. The source was whole blood, collected in connection with sensitization to the hapten diphenylcyclopropenone (DPC). This chain connects TRBV29-1 to TRBJ1-1; D gene uncertain. The CDR3 spells CSVERNSVNTEAFF. CDR3 bases: TGCAGCGTTGAGCGGAATAGCGTGAACACTGAAGCTTTCTTT.